A selection of T cell receptor beta chains follows, all from one sample in a study of neurological immune-mediated disorders. TCRdb redid the calling of the 5' RACE reads with MiXCR, one entry per CDR3 protein. The table includes 84,000 or so distinct CDR3 sequences, around 4% detected once. Sequenced: PBMCs. These receptors were collected from a woman aged 60 to 75 with multiple sclerosis. CDR3s include the opening cysteine and the closing phenylalanine or tryptophan. A D gene is named only where the DNA matches it firmly. Rows give clone size only sometimes, using once, few, many, or a class for an expanded clone.

CDR3: CASTPGQLWETQYF; DNA: TGCGCCAGCACACCGGGACAGCTATGGGAGACCCAGTACTTC; V: TRBV5-1; J: TRBJ2-5; size: many; D: TRBD1
CDR3: CASSLEGGRRSPLHF; DNA: TGTGCCAGCAGCTTAGAAGGGGGGCGCAGATCACCCCTCCACTTT; V: TRBV7-2; J: TRBJ1-6; size: many; D: -
CDR3: CASSPQGQGALHYGYTF; DNA: TGCGCCAGCAGCCCGCAGGGCCAGGGGGCGCTTCACTATGGCTACACCTTC; V: TRBV5-1; J: TRBJ1-2; size: many; D: TRBD1
CDR3: CASSRERGWDTQYF; DNA: TGTGCCAGCAGCCGCGAGCGGGGTTGGGATACGCAGTATTTT; V: TRBV7-2; J: TRBJ2-3; size: many; D: TRBD2
CDR3: CASSVEKSSYEQYF; DNA: TGTGCCAGCAGTGTAGAGAAGAGCTCCTACGAGCAGTACTTC; V: TRBV6-1; J: TRBJ2-7; size: many; D: -
CDR3: CASSLGTSGGSETQYF; DNA: TGCGCCAGCAGCTTGGGGACTAGCGGGGGGTCTGAGACCCAGTACTTC; V: TRBV5-1; J: TRBJ2-5; size: many; D: TRBD2
CDR3: CSGSSGGTLVSDTQYF; DNA: TGCAGTGGGTCTAGCGGGGGGACCCTGGTTTCAGATACGCAGTATTTT; V: TRBV20-1; J: TRBJ2-3; size: many; D: TRBD2
CDR3: CASSLDRGRNPKQAFF; DNA: TGTGCCAGCAGCCTAGACAGGGGGAGGAATCCAAAACAAGCTTTCTTT; V: TRBV6-5; J: TRBJ1-1; size: many; D: TRBD1
CDR3: CATSTGNTEAFF; DNA: TGCGCCACCAGTACTGGGAACACTGAAGCTTTCTTT; V: TRBV5-1; J: TRBJ1-1; size: many; D: -
CDR3: CASSFGPGETQYF; DNA: -; V: TRBV5-1; J: TRBJ2-5; size: many; D: -
CDR3: CASNTLAGPLGTQYF; DNA: TGTGCCAGCAACACGCTAGCGGGGCCCTTGGGGACCCAGTACTTC; V: TRBV5-5; J: TRBJ2-5; size: many; D: TRBD2
CDR3: CASSYRGGNQPQHF; DNA: TGTGCCAGCAGTTACCGCGGGGGGAATCAGCCCCAGCATTTT; V: TRBV6-5; J: TRBJ1-5; size: many; D: -
CDR3: CASSGGTRVSDTQYF; DNA: TGTGCCAGCAGCGGGGGGACTAGGGTATCAGATACGCAGTATTTT; V: TRBV9; J: TRBJ2-3; size: many; D: TRBD2
CDR3: CASSVRGGPSTGELFF; DNA: TGTGCCAGCAGTGTGCGGGGGGGCCCCAGCACCGGGGAGCTGTTTTTT; V: TRBV6-1; J: TRBJ2-2; size: many; D: TRBD2
CDR3: CASSVGPTGPINYGYTF; DNA: TGTGCCAGCAGCGTAGGCCCGACAGGCCCGATTAACTATGGCTACACCTTC; V: TRBV9; J: TRBJ1-2; size: many; D: -
CDR3: CASSQDPPGTGMRETQYF; DNA: TGCGCCAGCAGCCAGGACCCTCCCGGGACAGGGATGAGAGAGACCCAGTACTTC; V: TRBV4-1; J: TRBJ2-5; size: many; D: TRBD1
CDR3: CSARGGPHRSSTDTQYF; DNA: TGCAGTGCTAGAGGGGGGCCTCACAGGTCTAGCACAGATACGCAGTATTTT; V: TRBV20-1; J: TRBJ2-3; size: many; D: -
CDR3: CASSSYSPSTDTQYF; DNA: TGCGCCAGCAGCTCCTATAGCCCGAGCACAGATACGCAGTATTTT; V: TRBV5-1; J: TRBJ2-3; size: -; D: -
CDR3: CSARDGGRAPLSGANVLTF; DNA: TGCAGTGCTAGAGATGGGGGCAGGGCACCGCTCTCTGGGGCCAACGTCCTGACTTTC; V: TRBV20-1; J: TRBJ2-6; size: many; D: -
CDR3: CASSAGWEAFF; DNA: TGCGCCAGCAGCGCGGGGTGGGAAGCTTTCTTT; V: TRBV5-1; J: TRBJ1-1; size: many; D: -
CDR3: CASSQGGRYEQYF; DNA: TGTGCCAGCAGCCAAGGCGGACGCTACGAGCAGTACTTC; V: TRBV14; J: TRBJ2-7; size: many; D: -
CDR3: CASSLPGTEAFF; DNA: TGTGCCAGCAGCCTCCCGGGGACTGAAGCTTTCTTT; V: TRBV14; J: TRBJ1-1; size: few; D: -
CDR3: CASSSTTLGRGNQPQHF; DNA: TGTGCCAGCAGTTCCACCACATTGGGGAGGGGCAATCAGCCCCAGCATTTT; V: TRBV12-3/TRBV12-4; J: TRBJ1-5; size: many; D: -
CDR3: CASSDLDRVETEAFF; DNA: TGTGCCAGCAGTGACTTAGACAGGGTGGAGACTGAAGCTTTCTTT; V: TRBV25-1; J: TRBJ1-1; size: few; D: TRBD1
CDR3: CASHDAGRNYGYTF; DNA: TGCGCCAGTCACGACGCCGGGCGGAACTATGGCTACACCTTC; V: TRBV5-1; J: TRBJ1-2; size: many; D: -
CDR3: CASSSEGNSNQPQHF; DNA: TGCGCCAGCAGCTCCGAAGGGAATAGCAATCAGCCCCAGCATTTT; V: TRBV5-1; J: TRBJ1-5; size: many; D: -
CDR3: CASSPEAWQFF; DNA: TGTGCCAGCAGCCCCGAGGCGTGGCAGTTCTTC; V: TRBV7-8; J: TRBJ2-1; size: many; D: -
CDR3: CSVDSFAGGHNEQFF; DNA: TGCAGCGTCGATTCTTTTGCGGGGGGGCACAATGAGCAGTTCTTC; V: TRBV29-1; J: TRBJ2-1; size: many; D: TRBD2
CDR3: CASTPGSGGYTF; DNA: TGTGCCAGCACCCCAGGGTCTGGTGGCTACACCTTC; V: TRBV2; J: TRBJ1-2; size: many; D: -
CDR3: CASSLTGTGLIPSSYEKYF; DNA: TGTGCCAGCAGCCTAACAGGGACAGGGTTAATTCCCAGCTCCTACGAGAAGTACTTT; V: TRBV7-9; J: TRBJ2-7; size: -; D: TRBD1
CDR3: CASSLTDSPLHF; DNA: TGTGCCAGCAGTTTAACTGATTCACCCCTCCACTTT; V: TRBV12-3/TRBV12-4; J: TRBJ1-6; size: many; D: -
CDR3: CASSVQANYDGQYF; DNA: TGTGCCAGCAGTGTTCAGGCTAACTACGATGGGCAGTACTTC; V: TRBV2; J: TRBJ2-7; size: many; D: -
CDR3: CASSQTPNTGELFF; DNA: TGTGCCAGCAGTCAGACACCGAACACCGGGGAGCTGTTTTTT; V: TRBV28; J: TRBJ2-2; size: many; D: -
CDR3: CASSPTGGPAHEYF; DNA: TGCGCCAGCAGCCCCACAGGTGGTCCCGCTCATGAGTACTTC; V: TRBV5-1; J: TRBJ2-7; size: many; D: -
CDR3: CASSQEGQNNSPLHF; DNA: TGTGCCAGCAGCCAAGAAGGACAGAATAATTCACCCCTCCACTTT; V: TRBV4-2; J: TRBJ1-6; size: many; D: -
CDR3: CASNGGAGTASNQPQHF; DNA: TGTGCCAGCAACGGAGGGGCAGGGACTGCAAGCAATCAGCCCCAGCATTTT; V: TRBV2; J: TRBJ1-5; size: -; D: -
CDR3: CASSYSSTDRATHSNQPQHF; DNA: TGTGCCAGCAGTTACTCGTCAACTGACAGGGCTACGCATAGCAATCAGCCCCAGCATTTT; V: TRBV6-2/TRBV6-3; J: TRBJ1-5; size: many; D: TRBD1
CDR3: CASSFGAGSGEKLFF; DNA: TGTGCCAGCAGTTTTGGTGCAGGGTCTGGAGAAAAACTGTTTTTT; V: TRBV12-3/TRBV12-4; J: TRBJ1-4; size: many; D: -
CDR3: CASSFSTGGNSYNSPLHF; DNA: TGCGCCAGCAGCTTCTCCACAGGGGGGAACTCCTATAATTCACCCCTCCACTTT; V: TRBV5-1; J: TRBJ1-6; size: many; D: TRBD1
CDR3: CASSRRSTDTQYF; DNA: TGTGCCAGCAGCCGCCGTAGCACAGATACGCAGTATTTT; V: TRBV3-1; J: TRBJ2-3; size: few; D: -
CDR3: CASSLIGTGGYEQYF; DNA: TGTGCCAGCAGCCTTATTGGGACAGGCGGCTACGAGCAGTACTTC; V: TRBV7-8; J: TRBJ2-7; size: many; D: TRBD1
CDR3: CASSIGTSGGTYEQYF; DNA: TGTGCCAGCAGCATCGGGACTAGCGGGGGCACCTACGAGCAGTACTTC; V: TRBV7-8; J: TRBJ2-7; size: many; D: TRBD2
CDR3: CSAESYNEQFF; DNA: TGCAGTGCTGAGAGCTACAATGAGCAGTTCTTC; V: TRBV20-1; J: TRBJ2-1; size: many; D: -
CDR3: CASSRDSGAYEQYF; DNA: TGTGCCAGCAGCCGGGACAGTGGGGCGTACGAGCAGTACTTC; V: TRBV4-2; J: TRBJ2-7; size: many; D: TRBD1
CDR3: CASSLDRVPYEQYF; DNA: TGCGCCAGCAGCTTGGACAGAGTTCCCTACGAGCAGTACTTC; V: TRBV5-1; J: TRBJ2-7; size: many; D: -
CDR3: CSASVRRTSVQETQYF; DNA: TGCAGTGCTAGCGTCCGGCGGACTAGCGTACAAGAGACCCAGTACTTC; V: TRBV20-1; J: TRBJ2-5; size: many; D: TRBD2
CDR3: CASSTNRGFQETQYF; DNA: TGCGCCAGCAGCACAAACCGGGGATTCCAAGAGACCCAGTACTTC; V: TRBV5-1; J: TRBJ2-5; size: -; D: -
CDR3: CSASRGGQPQHF; DNA: TGCAGTGCTTCCAGGGGGGGCCAGCCCCAGCATTTT; V: TRBV20-1; J: TRBJ1-5; size: many; D: TRBD1
CDR3: CASSYGGGQGSETQYF; DNA: TGTGCCAGCAGCTACGGAGGAGGACAGGGTTCAGAGACCCAGTACTTC; V: TRBV6-5; J: TRBJ2-5; size: many; D: TRBD1
CDR3: CASSSQGPSSPLHF; DNA: TGTGCCAGCAGTTCACAGGGGCCTAGTTCACCCCTCCACTTT; V: TRBV12-3/TRBV12-4; J: TRBJ1-6; size: many; D: TRBD1
CDR3: CASTPMPFSGANVLTF; DNA: TGTGCCAGCACCCCGATGCCCTTCTCTGGGGCCAACGTCCTGACTTTC; V: TRBV12-3/TRBV12-4; J: TRBJ2-6; size: many; D: -
CDR3: CASSYSKEGEQYF; DNA: TGTGCCAGCAGTTACTCGAAGGAGGGCGAGCAGTACTTC; V: TRBV6-6; J: TRBJ2-7; size: -; D: -
CDR3: CASSPPGQEGTNEKLFF; DNA: TGTGCCAGCAGCCCGCCGGGACAGGAGGGAACTAATGAAAAACTGTTTTTT; V: TRBV7-9; J: TRBJ1-4; size: many; D: TRBD1
CDR3: CASSLGGQGARTYGYTF; DNA: TGTGCCAGCAGTTTGGGGGGACAGGGCGCCAGGACCTATGGCTACACCTTC; V: TRBV27; J: TRBJ1-2; size: many; D: TRBD1
CDR3: CASTGDGPFYNEQFF; DNA: TGTGCCAGCACAGGGGACGGGCCCTTTTACAATGAGCAGTTCTTC; V: TRBV6-2/TRBV6-3; J: TRBJ2-1; size: many; D: -
CDR3: CASSPAGRGAFYEQYF; DNA: TGTGCCAGCAGCCCCGCCGGGCGGGGGGCCTTCTACGAGCAGTACTTC; V: TRBV11-2; J: TRBJ2-7; size: many; D: TRBD2
CDR3: CASSQDLVTYEQYF; DNA: TGTGCCAGCAGCCAAGATTTGGTCACCTACGAGCAGTACTTC; V: TRBV3-1; J: TRBJ2-7; size: few; D: -
CDR3: CAIRGSGAHKEQYF; DNA: TGTGCCATCAGGGGGAGCGGGGCCCATAAGGAGCAGTACTTC; V: TRBV10-3; J: TRBJ2-7; size: many; D: TRBD2
CDR3: CASRTHRGLTGELFF; DNA: TGTGCCAGCAGGACCCACAGGGGGCTGACCGGGGAGCTGTTTTTT; V: TRBV12-3/TRBV12-4; J: TRBJ2-2; size: many; D: TRBD1
CDR3: CASSFSGSYNEQFF; DNA: TGTGCCAGCAGCTTCTCGGGCTCCTACAATGAGCAGTTCTTC; V: TRBV12-3/TRBV12-4; J: TRBJ2-1; size: many; D: -